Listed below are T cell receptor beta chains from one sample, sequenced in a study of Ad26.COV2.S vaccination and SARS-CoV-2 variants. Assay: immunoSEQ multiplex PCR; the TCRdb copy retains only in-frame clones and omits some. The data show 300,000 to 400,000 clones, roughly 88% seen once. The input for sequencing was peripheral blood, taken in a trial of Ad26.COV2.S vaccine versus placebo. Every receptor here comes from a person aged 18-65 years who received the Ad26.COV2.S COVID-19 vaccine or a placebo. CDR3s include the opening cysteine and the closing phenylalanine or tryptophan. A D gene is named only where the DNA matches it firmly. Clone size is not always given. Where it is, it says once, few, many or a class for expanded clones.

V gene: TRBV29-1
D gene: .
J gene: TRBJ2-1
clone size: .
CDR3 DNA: TGCAGCGTTGAAAGGCCGAGCTCCTACAATGAGCAGTTCTTC
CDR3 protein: CSVERPSSYNEQFF

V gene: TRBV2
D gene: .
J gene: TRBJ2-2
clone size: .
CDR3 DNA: TGTGCCAGCAGTGAATGGAGTCCCAAGGGCGGGGAGCTGTTTTTT
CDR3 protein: CASSEWSPKGGELFF

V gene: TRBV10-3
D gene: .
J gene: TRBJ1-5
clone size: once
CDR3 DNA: TGTGCCATCAGCTTCGGGGGAGGGGCGGGCAATCAGCCCCAGCATTTT
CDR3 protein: CAISFGGGAGNQPQHF

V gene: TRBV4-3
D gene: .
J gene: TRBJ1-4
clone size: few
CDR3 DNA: TGCGCCAGCAGCCAAGATCAAGCGACCATAACTAATGAAAAACTGTTTTTT
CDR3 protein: CASSQDQATITNEKLFF

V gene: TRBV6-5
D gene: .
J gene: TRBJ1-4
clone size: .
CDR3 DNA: TGTGCCAGCAGTCGAGGGACATCGAGCGAAAAACTGTTTTTT
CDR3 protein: CASSRGTSSEKLFF

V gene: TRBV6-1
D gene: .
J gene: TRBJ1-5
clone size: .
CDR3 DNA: TGTGCCAGCAGTGAAAAGGGGGTATGGGGGGACCCACAGCCCCAGCATTTT
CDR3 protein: CASSEKGVWGDPQPQHF

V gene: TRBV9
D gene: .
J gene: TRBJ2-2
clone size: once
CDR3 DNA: TGTGCCAGCAGCCTAAACCCCCAGGACAAGGGTGTTCCCGGGGAGCTGTTTTTT
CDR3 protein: CASSLNPQDKGVPGELFF

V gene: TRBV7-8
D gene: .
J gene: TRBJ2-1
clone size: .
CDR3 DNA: TGTGCCAGCAGCCTAGAGGTCCATGAGCAGTTCTTC
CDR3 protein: CASSLEVHEQFF

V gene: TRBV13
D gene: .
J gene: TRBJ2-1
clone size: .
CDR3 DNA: TGTGCCAGCAGCTTAGCGTCCGAGCAGTTCTTC
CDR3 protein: CASSLASEQFF

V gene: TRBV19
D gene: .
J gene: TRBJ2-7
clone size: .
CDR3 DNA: TGTGCCAGTAGTGGAGGCTACGAGCAGTACTTC
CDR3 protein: CASSGGYEQYF

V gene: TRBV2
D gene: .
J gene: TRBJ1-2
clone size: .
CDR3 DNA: TGTGCCAGCAGCGCAGCCAGTGGGGGCGTAGATGGCTACACCTTC
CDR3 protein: CASSAASGGVDGYTF

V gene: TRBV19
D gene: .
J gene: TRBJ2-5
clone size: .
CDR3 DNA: TGTGCCAGTAGTGCTCAGACTAGTCGGGAGACCCAGTACTTC
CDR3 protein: CASSAQTSRETQYF

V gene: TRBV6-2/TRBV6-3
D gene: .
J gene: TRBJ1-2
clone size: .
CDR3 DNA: TGTGCCAGCAGTTCCACGACGGTCTATGGCTACACCTTC
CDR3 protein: CASSSTTVYGYTF

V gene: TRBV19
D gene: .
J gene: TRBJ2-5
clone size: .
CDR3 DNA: TGTGCCAGTAGTATTTGGTGGAATTCGGAGACCCAGTACTTC
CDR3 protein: CASSIWWNSETQYF

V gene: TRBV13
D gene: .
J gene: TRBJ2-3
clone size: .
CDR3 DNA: TGTGCCAGCAGCTTAACTAGGCTAGATACGCAGTATTTT
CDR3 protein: CASSLTRLDTQYF

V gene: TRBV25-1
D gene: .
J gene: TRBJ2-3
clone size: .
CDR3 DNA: TGTGCCAGCAGCAGGGGGGGCAGGACAGATACGCAGTATTTT
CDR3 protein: CASSRGGRTDTQYF

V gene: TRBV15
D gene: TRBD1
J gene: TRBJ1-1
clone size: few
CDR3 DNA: TGTGCCACCGGGGACAGCTTGAAAGCTTTCTTT
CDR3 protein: CATGDSLKAFF

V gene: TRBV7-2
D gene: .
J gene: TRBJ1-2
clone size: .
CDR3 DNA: TGTGCCAGCAGAGAACAGGGAGGTGACTATGGCTACACCTTC
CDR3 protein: CASREQGGDYGYTF

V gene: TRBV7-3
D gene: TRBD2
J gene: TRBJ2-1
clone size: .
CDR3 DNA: TGTGCCAGCAGCTTCCGACTAGCGGGAAACGACGAGCAGTTCTTC
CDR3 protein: CASSFRLAGNDEQFF

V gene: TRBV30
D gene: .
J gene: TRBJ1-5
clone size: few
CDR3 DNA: TGTGCCTGTCCTTCGGCCCTCCCCAATCAGCCCCAGCATTTT
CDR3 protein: CACPSALPNQPQHF

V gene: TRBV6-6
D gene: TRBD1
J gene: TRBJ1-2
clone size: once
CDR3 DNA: TGTGCCAGCAGTTACTTTTCCGGACAGGGGGATGGCTACACCTTC
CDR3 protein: CASSYFSGQGDGYTF

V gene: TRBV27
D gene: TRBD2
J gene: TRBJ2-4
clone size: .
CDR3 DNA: TGTGCCAGCAGTTCAGGGACTACACTAGCCAAAAACATTCAGTACTTC
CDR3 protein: CASSSGTTLAKNIQYF

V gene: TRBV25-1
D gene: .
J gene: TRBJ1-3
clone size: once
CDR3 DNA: TGTGCCAGCAGTAGAGCTGGAAACACCATATATTTT
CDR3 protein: CASSRAGNTIYF

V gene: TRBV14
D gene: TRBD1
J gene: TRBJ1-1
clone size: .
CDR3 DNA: TGTGCCAGCAGCCAAGATGCTGGGACAGGGGGGAGGTCTGAAGCTTTCTTT
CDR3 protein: CASSQDAGTGGRSEAFF

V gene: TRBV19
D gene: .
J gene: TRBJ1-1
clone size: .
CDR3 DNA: TGTGCCAGTAAACGGCAGGGTGGGACTGAAGCTTTCTTT
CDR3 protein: CASKRQGGTEAFF

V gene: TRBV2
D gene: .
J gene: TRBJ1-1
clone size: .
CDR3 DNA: TGTGCCAGCACCGGGACACCGAACACTGAAGCTTTCTTT
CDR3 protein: CASTGTPNTEAFF

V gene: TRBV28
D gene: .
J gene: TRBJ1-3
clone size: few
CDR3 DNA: TGTGCCAGCAGCCCCGTAGCGCTCGGGGCTGGGCTTGCGGGAAACACCATATATTTT
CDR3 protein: CASSPVALGAGLAGNTIYF

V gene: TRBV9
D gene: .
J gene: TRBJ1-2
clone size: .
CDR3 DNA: TGTGCCAGCAGCGTAGATCCAGGGTTAGGGAACTATGGCTACACCTTC
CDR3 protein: CASSVDPGLGNYGYTF

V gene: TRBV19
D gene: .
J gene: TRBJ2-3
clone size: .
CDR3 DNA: TGTGCCAGTACGACTGGACTAATGATCACAGATACGCAGTATTTT
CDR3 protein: CASTTGLMITDTQYF

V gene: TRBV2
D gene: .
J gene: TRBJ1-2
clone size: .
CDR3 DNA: TGTGCCAGCAGTGAGTTGGTCAGGGATCATGGCTACACCTTC
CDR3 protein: CASSELVRDHGYTF

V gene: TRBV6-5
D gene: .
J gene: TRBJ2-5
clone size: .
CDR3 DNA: TGTGCCAGCAGTTACTCGGTAGCTGCAGCCCAAGAGACCCAGTACTTC
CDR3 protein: CASSYSVAAAQETQYF

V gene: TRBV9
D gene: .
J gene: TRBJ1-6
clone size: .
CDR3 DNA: TGTGCCAGCAGCGTAGAGGGTTTCGATAATTCACCCCTCCACTTT
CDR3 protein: CASSVEGFDNSPLHF

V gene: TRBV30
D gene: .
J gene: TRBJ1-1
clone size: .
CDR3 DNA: TGTGCCTGGAGTCTAAGGGTCTCCACTGAAGCTTTCTTT
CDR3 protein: CAWSLRVSTEAFF

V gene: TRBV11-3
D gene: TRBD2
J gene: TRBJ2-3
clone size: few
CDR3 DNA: TGTGCCAGCAGCTTAGCCCCTCTAGCGGGAGGCGGCACAGATACGCAGTATTTT
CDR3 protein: CASSLAPLAGGGTDTQYF

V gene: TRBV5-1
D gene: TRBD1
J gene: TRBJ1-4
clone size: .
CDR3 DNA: TGCGCCAGCAGCAAGGACAGGGGGCGTGAAAAACTGTTTTTT
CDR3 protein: CASSKDRGREKLFF

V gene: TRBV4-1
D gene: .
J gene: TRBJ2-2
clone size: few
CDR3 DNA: TGCGCCAGCAGCCAAGGAACAGGCACCGGGGAGCTGTTTTTT
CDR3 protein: CASSQGTGTGELFF

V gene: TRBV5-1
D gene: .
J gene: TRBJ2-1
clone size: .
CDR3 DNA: TGCGCCAGCAGCTTGACGCAGTTGGAGCAGTTCTTC
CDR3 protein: CASSLTQLEQFF

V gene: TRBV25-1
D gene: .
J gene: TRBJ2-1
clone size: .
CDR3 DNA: TGTGCCAGCAGCCTACGGACAGCCCATGAGCAGTTCTTC
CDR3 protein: CASSLRTAHEQFF

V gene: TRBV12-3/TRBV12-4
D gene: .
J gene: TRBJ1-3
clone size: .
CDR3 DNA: TGTGCCAGCATAGGAAACACCATATATTTT
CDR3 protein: CASIGNTIYF

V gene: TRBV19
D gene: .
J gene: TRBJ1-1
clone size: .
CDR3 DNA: TGTGCCAGTAGTACACAGCCGGACAGATACACTGAAGCTTTCTTT
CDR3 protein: CASSTQPDRYTEAFF